These T cell receptor beta chains were read from a single sample in a study of yellow fever vaccine responses in identical twins. TCRdb recomputed calls from the RT-PCR reads with MiXCR, one row per CDR3 protein. The sample has tens of thousands of distinct CDR3 sequences; under 80% are singletons. The material was T cells from blood (PBMCs), unsorted or a sorted subset (not recorded which), obtained before or after yellow fever vaccination (not recorded which). The receptors come from a woman aged 18-29 years who received the yellow fever vaccine. Each CDR3 is given with its conserved first and last residue. The order of the fields is V gene, J gene, clone size, D gene, CDR3 protein, CDR3 DNA. D genes are given only for firm matches. Size values are once, few and many counts, or a class for expanded clones, and some rows have none.

TRBV28	TRBJ2-7	.	.	CASINDGSSYEQYF	TGTGCCAGCATTAATGACGGGAGCTCCTACGAGCAGTACTTC
TRBV13	TRBJ1-2	.	.	CASSRTNYGYTF	TGTGCCAGCAGCCGTACTAACTATGGCTACACCTTC
TRBV2	TRBJ1-2	.	.	CASSEENYGYTF	TGTGCCAGCAGTGAAGAAAACTATGGCTACACCTTC
TRBV6-6	TRBJ2-6	once	TRBD2	CASRGREDGANVLTF	TGTGCCAGCAGGGGCCGGGAGGACGGGGCCAACGTCCTGACTTTC
TRBV29-1	TRBJ2-4	.	.	CSVDGLGGLQYF	TGCAGCGTTGATGGGTTGGGGGGTCTTCAGTACTTC
TRBV7-9	TRBJ2-7	.	.	CASSLAGYSYEQYF	TGTGCCAGCAGCTTAGCTGGATACTCCTACGAGCAGTACTTC
TRBV13	TRBJ2-5	.	TRBD1	CASAGGQIAYQETQYF	TGTGCCAGCGCAGGGGGACAGATCGCGTACCAAGAGACCCAGTACTTC
TRBV15	TRBJ2-1	.	.	CATSRDRLEGNEQFF	TGTGCCACCAGCAGAGATCGATTAGAGGGGAATGAGCAGTTCTTC
TRBV29-1	TRBJ1-1	once	.	CSALRENTEAFF	TGCAGCGCTTTGAGGGAGAACACTGAAGCTTTCTTT
TRBV29-1	TRBJ2-1	.	.	CSVEDLSSEQFF	TGCAGCGTTGAAGATCTATCCAGCGAGCAGTTCTTC
TRBV28	TRBJ2-1	few	.	CASSSRMSSYNEQFF	TGTGCCAGCAGTTCAAGGATGTCCTCCTACAATGAGCAGTTCTTC
TRBV18	TRBJ2-7	.	TRBD2	CASTPGTSRSEQYF	TGTGCCAGCACCCCCGGGACTAGTCGGTCCGAGCAGTACTTC
TRBV20-1	TRBJ2-1	.	.	CSARKTYEQFF	TGCAGTGCGAGGAAGACCTATGAGCAGTTCTTC
TRBV29-1	TRBJ1-2	.	.	CSVLTVNYGYTF	TGCAGCGTTTTGACAGTGAACTATGGCTACACCTTC
TRBV10-1	TRBJ1-5	.	.	CASSPSGNQPQHF	TGCGCCAGCAGTCCAAGCGGGAATCAGCCCCAGCATTTT
TRBV18	TRBJ2-1	.	TRBD2	CASSPGLQDDEQFF	TGTGCCAGCTCACCGGGACTACAGGACGATGAGCAGTTCTTC
TRBV10-3	TRBJ1-5	.	.	CAISDRVDEPQHF	TGTGCCATCAGTGACAGGGTCGATGAGCCCCAGCATTTT
TRBV5-1	TRBJ2-3	.	.	CASSSDPGASTDTQYF	TGCGCCAGCAGCTCAGACCCTGGGGCTAGCACAGATACGCAGTATTTT
TRBV15	TRBJ2-2	.	.	CATSSRRDTGELFF	TGTGCCACCAGCAGTAGGCGGGACACCGGGGAGCTGTTTTTT
TRBV9	TRBJ2-7	few	TRBD2	CASSGGTTDYEQYF	TGTGCCAGCAGCGGGGGGACTACCGACTACGAGCAGTACTTC